This TCR beta chain was identified in a study of STAT5B mutations in CD4+ large granular lymphocyte leukemia. Germline values: CDR1 ENHRY, CDR2 SYGVKD. Trimming at V came to 6 bases and at J to 2 bases, leaving 9 bases not matched to a gene. This CDR3 has 16 residues. Study results and limitations: TRBV06-family usage was enriched in top patient clones (8/27) versus controls (2/35). Higher CD4+ than CD8+ T-LGLL clonality might reflect small sample size. Patient CD4-sorted repertoires stayed more clonal than healthy ones after leukemic-clone removal.

Of note for this clone: No antigen is known for it.

The repertoire was sequenced with immunoSEQ multiplex PCR; TCRdb's copy has only in-frame clones and lacks some. The table shows about 33,000 clones, with roughly 79% occurring only once. The chain carries TRBV10-3 and TRBJ2-3; 9 positions agree with TRBD2. The receptor was isolated from a human donor in good health. Sequencing input: CD4+ T cells from blood buffy coats. CDR3 DNA: TGTGCCATCAGCCGCAGACTAGCGGAACCCACAGATACGCAGTATTTT. Protein product: CAISRRLAEPTDTQYF.